These T cell receptor beta chains were read from a single sample in a study of response to subunit inactivated influenza vaccine. TCRdb re-derived calls from the RT-PCR reads in MiXCR, one entry per CDR3 protein. The table shows 500,000 to 700,000 distinct CDR3 sequences, with roughly a quarter occurring only once. These data were also reused for a study on T cells expressing NK-cell markers.

Sequenced material: CD4+ T cells sorted from PBMCs, taken about 11 days after vaccination. These receptors all come from a man aged 45 to 65 who received an inactivated influenza vaccine. Both conserved end residues are part of each CDR3. Each record gives: V gene, D gene, clone size, J gene, CDR3 DNA, CDR3 protein. D genes are given only for firm matches. Rows give clone size only sometimes, using once, few, many, or a class for an expanded clone.

TRBV30	NA	few	TRBJ1-5	TGTGCCTGGAGGAAGGAGACGGGGCCCCAGCATTTT	CAWRKETGPQHF
TRBV2	TRBD1	NA	TRBJ2-1	TGTGCCAGCACCCTGGACAGGAGCTCCTACAATGAGCAGTTCTTC	CASTLDRSSYNEQFF
TRBV20-1	NA	NA	TRBJ2-7	TGCAGTGCTAGTGGCCCGGGGAACGAGCAGTACTTC	CSASGPGNEQYF
TRBV27	NA	few	TRBJ2-6	TGTGCCAGCAGTTTTGTTTTCTCTGGGGCCAACGTCCTGACTTTC	CASSFVFSGANVLTF
TRBV20-1	TRBD2	few	TRBJ2-3	TGCAGTGCTAAGGCTGGCGGGAGTCGCACAGATACGCAGTATTTT	CSAKAGGSRTDTQYF
TRBV3-1	NA	few	TRBJ1-1	TGTGCCAGCAGCCAATTTCCGCAGAACACTGAAGCTTTCTTT	CASSQFPQNTEAFF
TRBV5-6	NA	NA	TRBJ1-6	TGTGCCAGCAGCGCCCTGGGATTCCTCGGCTCCTATAATTCACCCCTCCACTTT	CASSALGFLGSYNSPLHF
TRBV6-2/TRBV6-3	TRBD1	few	TRBJ2-1	TGTGCCAGCACCGCGACCTGGGACAGGGGCTATCATGAGCAGTTCTTC	CASTATWDRGYHEQFF
TRBV5-6	NA	few	TRBJ2-7	TGTGCCAGCAGCCCTACCCGGTACAGGGGAGGCGAGCAGTACTTC	CASSPTRYRGGEQYF
TRBV7-2	TRBD1	NA	TRBJ2-2	TGTGCCAGCAGCTTCAGCAGGGGGCCCACCGGGGAGCTGTTTTTT	CASSFSRGPTGELFF
TRBV19	TRBD2	NA	TRBJ2-1	TGTGCCAGTAGCCCTAGCGGGAAATCCCTCAATGAGCAGTTCTTC	CASSPSGKSLNEQFF
TRBV4-3	TRBD1	few	TRBJ2-7	TGCGCCAGCAGCCAAGTTACGGGACAGGGGGCTTATTACGAGCAGTACTTC	CASSQVTGQGAYYEQYF
TRBV7-3	NA	NA	TRBJ2-1	TGTGCCAGCAGCGACAGCCCTCGGGGCTACAATGAGCAGTTCTTC	CASSDSPRGYNEQFF
TRBV5-1	NA	NA	TRBJ1-5	TGCGCCAGCAGCTTGTTGTCCGGTAGCAATCAGCCCCAGCATTTT	CASSLLSGSNQPQHF
TRBV5-6	NA	NA	TRBJ2-2	TGTGCCAGCAGCTCTAGACTAGCAGGGGACACCGGGGAGCTGTTTTTT	CASSSRLAGDTGELFF